A selection of T cell receptor beta chains follows, all from one sample in a study of beta chain features in type 1 diabetes. The data were produced by immunoSEQ multiplex PCR, yet TCRdb's version contains in-frame clones alone and is incomplete. Among 140,000 or so clones, about 12% were seen once, and the ten largest hold around 1.2%. The sample comprised central memory CD4+ T cells from blood. All receptors derive from a man younger than 35 with type 1 diabetes. The CDR3 runs from the conserved cysteine through the conserved F or W. Each record gives: clone size, V gene, J gene, D gene, CDR3 protein, CDR3 DNA. D genes are given only for firm matches. Clone size, where shown, is once, few, many, or a class for clones that have expanded.

.	TRBV30	TRBJ1-1	TRBD1	CAWDRQGAEAFF	TGTGCCTGGGACCGACAGGGCGCTGAAGCTTTCTTT
.	TRBV4-2	TRBJ1-4	.	CASSIPGARNEKLFF	TGTGCCAGCAGCATTCCGGGTGCTCGGAATGAAAAACTGTTTTTT
.	TRBV11-3	TRBJ1-6	.	CASSFDSPSSPLHF	TGTGCCAGCAGCTTCGACAGCCCTAGTTCACCCCTCCACTTT
.	TRBV28	TRBJ2-6	.	CASSPAPGGRVNQAGANVLTF	TGTGCCAGCAGTCCGGCACCGGGTGGCAGGGTTAATCAGGCTGGGGCCAACGTCCTGACTTTC
few	TRBV30	TRBJ2-2	.	CAWNRNTGELFF	TGTGCCTGGAACAGGAACACCGGGGAGCTGTTTTTT
.	TRBV11-1	TRBJ2-5	.	CASSFVEKETQYF	TGTGCCAGCAGCTTTGTCGAAAAAGAGACCCAGTACTTC
many	TRBV15	TRBJ1-2	.	CAVGRASYGYTF	TGTGCCGTAGGCAGGGCCAGCTATGGCTACACCTTC
.	TRBV13	TRBJ2-2	.	CASSSRPGGLPGELFF	TGTGCCAGCAGCTCTCGTCCGGGGGGCCTCCCCGGGGAGCTGTTTTTT
.	TRBV9	TRBJ1-2	.	CASSLRDSWDGGYTF	TGTGCCAGCAGCCTTCGGGACTCCTGGGATGGTGGCTACACCTTC
.	TRBV6-1	TRBJ2-7	.	CASNLMTDSEQYF	TGTGCCAGCAACCTAATGACAGATAGCGAGCAGTACTTC
.	TRBV7-9	TRBJ2-6	.	CASSLAPGANVLTF	TGTGCCAGCAGCCTAGCCCCCGGGGCCAACGTCCTGACTTTC
.	TRBV7-9	TRBJ2-7	.	CASSLAPTSEQYF	TGTGCCAGCAGCTTAGCCCCCACCTCCGAGCAGTACTTC
.	TRBV19	TRBJ1-2	.	CASSSSFGTYGYTF	TGTGCCAGTAGTAGCTCGTTCGGTACCTATGGCTACACCTTC